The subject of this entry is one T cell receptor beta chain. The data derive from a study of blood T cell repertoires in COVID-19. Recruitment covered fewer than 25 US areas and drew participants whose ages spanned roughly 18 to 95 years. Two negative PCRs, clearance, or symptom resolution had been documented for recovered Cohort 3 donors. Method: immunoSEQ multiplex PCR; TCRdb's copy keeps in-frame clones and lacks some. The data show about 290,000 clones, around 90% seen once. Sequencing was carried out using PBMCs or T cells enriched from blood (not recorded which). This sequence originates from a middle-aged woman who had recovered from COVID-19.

The CDR3 loop reads CASSRARTGRGEKLFF. In DNA, the CDR3 is TGTGCCAGCAGCCGAGCCCGGACAGGGAGGGGTGAAAAACTGTTTTTT. The chain uses TRBV3-1 (or the pseudogene TRBV3-2) and TRBJ1-4; 8 nucleotides agree with TRBD1. V gave up 4 bases and J gave up 7 bases; unmatched junction bases: 11. CDR1 and CDR2 (germline): LGHDT, YNNKEL (reference sequence). The CDR3 has 16 residues.